This TCR beta chain was sequenced for a study of neurological immune-mediated disorders. Study-wide results and caveats: None of the CDR3 amino acid sequences of expanded clones were shared across subjects, and this suggested private repertoires in all groups.

This CDR3 region has 13 residues. Germline V gene data show CDR1 as DFQATT and CDR2 as SNEGSKA (reference sequence). V was trimmed by 4 bases and J by 4 bases, leaving 13 bases between them. The cDNA came from 5'RACE with 10-nucleotide random UMIs. MiXCR, applied by TCRdb to the 5' RACE reads, yields one record per CDR3 protein. The table has approximately 130,000 distinct CDR3 sequences, around 3% seen once; the top ten hold roughly 1.3%. The sample holds many counts of this clonotype. Its antigen is not known. Sequenced sample: PBMCs. The chain uses TRBV20-1 and TRBJ2-5, with a weak D call TRBD1 (6 bases). The receptor's source is a woman aged 25 to 45 with multiple sclerosis. CDR3 amino acids: CSATSGVGETQYF. The DNA of the CDR3 is TGCAGTGCTACTTCAGGGGTTGGAGAGACCCAGTACTTC.